This T cell receptor (beta chain) came from a study of graft-versus-host responses after intestinal transplantation. At the level of the study: Transplants were multivisceral, liver-intestinal, or isolated intestinal. Tacrolimus plus steroids were given to all recipients for about 3 years, preceded by anti-thymocyte globulin induction. Study-wide findings and caveats: High graft-versus-host to host-versus-graft clonal ratios were seen in allografts of patients with graft-donor T cell macrochimerism. Present in recipient marrow, GvH clones included some that appeared first in ileum or blood.

The repertoire was sequenced with immunoSEQ multiplex PCR; TCRdb's copy has only in-frame clones and lacks some. This sample has about 120,000 clones; 95% occur once, and the top ten carry around 3.3%. This clone was seen only once. Its cognate antigen is unknown. Sequences were derived from unstimulated CD8+ T cells sorted from spleen or lymph node cells, sampled before intestinal transplant. This TCR was recovered from a human donor who received an intestinal transplant.

In DNA, the CDR3 is TGTGCCAGCAGCTTAGCGGGTCCCAACTCCTACGAGCAGTACTTC. Residues: CASSLAGPNSYEQYF. The V call is TRBV7-9, the J call TRBJ2-7, with D uncertain. The CDR3 runs 15 residues. Germline lookup yields CDR1 SEHNR and CDR2 FQNEAQ (reference sequence). V dropped 0 bases and J dropped 0 bases, with 9 bases sitting between them.